The source of this T cell receptor (beta chain) is a study of cytomegalovirus exposure and HLA in healthy donors. With regard to this clone: Its antigen is not identified.

Regarding the study as a whole: Later analysis identified about 15,000 TCR beta sequences associated with HLA alleles, using a false discovery rate threshold of 0.05.

A multiplex PCR was run with 60 Vbeta primers and 13 Jbeta primers. TCRdb's copy holds only in-frame clones and misses some; the assay was immunoSEQ multiplex PCR. Of 100,000 to 150,000 clones in the sample, 65% to 90% were seen once. The ends were cut back, 4 bases at V and 4 bases at J, with 14 bases in the middle. The CDR3 loop spans 14 amino acids. Germline values: CDR1 SGHRS, CDR2 YFSETQ. The sequence was obtained from a girl under 10 years old in good health and CMV-seronegative. The specimen sequenced was PBMCs. This sequence joins TRBV5-1 and TRBJ1-1; D uncertain. The DNA of the CDR3 is TGCGCCAGCAGCCCCGAGGGCCTTATCACTGAAGCTTTCTTT. Translated, it gives CASSPEGLITEAFF. Together with reference TRBV5-1 and TRBJ1-1, the CDR3 gives the full variable domain: KAGVTQTPRYLIKTRGQQVTLSCSPISGHRSVSWYQQTPGQGLQFLFEYFSETQRNKGNFPGRFSGRQFSNSRSEMNVSTLELGDSALYLCASSPEGLITEAFFGQGTRLTVV.